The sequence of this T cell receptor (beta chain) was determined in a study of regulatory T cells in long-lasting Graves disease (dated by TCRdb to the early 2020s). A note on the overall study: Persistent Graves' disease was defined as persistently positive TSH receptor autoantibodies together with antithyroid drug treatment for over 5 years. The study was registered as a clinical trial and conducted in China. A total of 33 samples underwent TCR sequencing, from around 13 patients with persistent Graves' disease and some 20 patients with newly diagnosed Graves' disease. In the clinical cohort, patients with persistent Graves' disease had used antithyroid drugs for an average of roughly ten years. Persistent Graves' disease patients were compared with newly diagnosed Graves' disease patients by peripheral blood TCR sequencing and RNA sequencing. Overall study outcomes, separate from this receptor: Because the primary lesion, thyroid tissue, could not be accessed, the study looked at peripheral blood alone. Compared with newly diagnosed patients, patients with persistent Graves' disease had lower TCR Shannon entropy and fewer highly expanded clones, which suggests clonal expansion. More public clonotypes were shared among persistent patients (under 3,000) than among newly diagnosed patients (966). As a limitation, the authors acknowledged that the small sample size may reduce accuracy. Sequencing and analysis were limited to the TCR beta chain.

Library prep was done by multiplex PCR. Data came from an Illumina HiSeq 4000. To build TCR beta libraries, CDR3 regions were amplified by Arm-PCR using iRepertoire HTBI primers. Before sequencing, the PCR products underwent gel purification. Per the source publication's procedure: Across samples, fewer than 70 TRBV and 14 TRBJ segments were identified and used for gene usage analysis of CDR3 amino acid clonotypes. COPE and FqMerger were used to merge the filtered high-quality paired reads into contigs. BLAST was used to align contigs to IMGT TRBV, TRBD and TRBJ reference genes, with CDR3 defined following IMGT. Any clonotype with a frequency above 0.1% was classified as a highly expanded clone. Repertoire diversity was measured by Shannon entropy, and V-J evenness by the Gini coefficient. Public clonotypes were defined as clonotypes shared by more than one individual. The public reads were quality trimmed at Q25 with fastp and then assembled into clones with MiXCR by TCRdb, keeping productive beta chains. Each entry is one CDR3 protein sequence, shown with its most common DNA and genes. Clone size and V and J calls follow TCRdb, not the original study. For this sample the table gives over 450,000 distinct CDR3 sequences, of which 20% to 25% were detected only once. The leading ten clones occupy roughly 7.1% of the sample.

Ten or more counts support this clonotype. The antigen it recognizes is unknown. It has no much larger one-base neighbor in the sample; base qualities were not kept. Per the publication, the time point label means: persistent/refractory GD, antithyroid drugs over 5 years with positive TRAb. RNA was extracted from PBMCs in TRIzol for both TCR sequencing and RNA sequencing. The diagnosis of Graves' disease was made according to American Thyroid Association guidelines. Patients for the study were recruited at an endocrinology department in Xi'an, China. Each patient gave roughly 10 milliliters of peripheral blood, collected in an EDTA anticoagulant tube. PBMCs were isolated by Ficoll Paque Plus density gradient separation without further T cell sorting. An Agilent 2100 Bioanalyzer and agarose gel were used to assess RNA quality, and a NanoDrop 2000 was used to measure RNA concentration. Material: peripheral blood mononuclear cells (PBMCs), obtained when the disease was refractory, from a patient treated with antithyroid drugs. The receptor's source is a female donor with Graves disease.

The encoded CDR3 is CASNPTEAFF. In nucleotide form, the sequence is TGTGCCAGCAATCCGACTGAAGCTTTCTTT. The rearranged chain carries TRBV6-1 and TRBJ1-1; no D gene is confidently identified. The CDR3, cysteine through phenylalanine, is 10 amino acids long. Here the CDR3 DNA is all that survives: 30 bases in frame from base 1. In the germline V gene, CDR1 corresponds to MNHNS and CDR2 to SASEGT. Trimming costs V 7 bases and J 5 bases, and their ends lie 5 bases apart.